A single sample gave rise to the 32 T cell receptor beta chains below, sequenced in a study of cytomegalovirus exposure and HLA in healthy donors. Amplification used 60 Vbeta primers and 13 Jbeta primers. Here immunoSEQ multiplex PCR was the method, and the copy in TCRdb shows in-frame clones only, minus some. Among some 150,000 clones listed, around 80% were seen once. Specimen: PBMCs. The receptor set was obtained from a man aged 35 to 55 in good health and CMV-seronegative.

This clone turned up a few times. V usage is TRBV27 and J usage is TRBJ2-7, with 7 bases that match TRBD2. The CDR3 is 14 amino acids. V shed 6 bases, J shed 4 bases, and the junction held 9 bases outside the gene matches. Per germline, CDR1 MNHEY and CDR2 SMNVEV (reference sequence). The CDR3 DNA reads TGTGCCAGCAGGGGCCTAGCGGACCCGTACGAGCAGTACTTC. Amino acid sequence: CASRGLADPYEQYF.

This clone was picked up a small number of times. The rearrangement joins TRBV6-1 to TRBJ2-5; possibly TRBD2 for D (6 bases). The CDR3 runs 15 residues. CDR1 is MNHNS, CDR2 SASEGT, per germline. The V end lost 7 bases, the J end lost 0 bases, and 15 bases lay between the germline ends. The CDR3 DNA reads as TGTGCCAGCACGATAACGGGACTGCACCAAGAGACCCAGTACTTC. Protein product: CASTITGLHQETQYF.

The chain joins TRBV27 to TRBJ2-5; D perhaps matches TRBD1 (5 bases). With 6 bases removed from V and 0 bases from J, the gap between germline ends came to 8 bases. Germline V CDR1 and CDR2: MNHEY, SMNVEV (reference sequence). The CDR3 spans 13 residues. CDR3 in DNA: TGTGCCAGCAGGACAGCCAACCAAGAGACCCAGTACTTC. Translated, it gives CASRTANQETQYF.

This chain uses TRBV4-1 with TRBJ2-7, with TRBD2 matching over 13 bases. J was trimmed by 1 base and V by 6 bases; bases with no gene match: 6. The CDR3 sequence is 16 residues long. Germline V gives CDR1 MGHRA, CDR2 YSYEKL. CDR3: CASRARTSGSSYEQYF. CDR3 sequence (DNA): TGCGCCAGCAGGGCTAGGACTAGCGGGAGTTCCTACGAGCAGTACTTC.

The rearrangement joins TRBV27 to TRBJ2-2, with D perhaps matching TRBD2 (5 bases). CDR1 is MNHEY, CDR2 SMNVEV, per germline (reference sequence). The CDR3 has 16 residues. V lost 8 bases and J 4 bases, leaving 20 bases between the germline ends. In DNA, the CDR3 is TGTGCCAGCCCTCCACTAGTGCGAGCCTGCACCGGGGAGCTGTTTTTT. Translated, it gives CASPPLVRACTGELFF.

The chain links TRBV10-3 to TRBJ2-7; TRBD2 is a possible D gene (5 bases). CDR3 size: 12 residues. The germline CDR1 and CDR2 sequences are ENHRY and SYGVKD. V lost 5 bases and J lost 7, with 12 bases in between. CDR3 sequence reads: CAISSGLGEQYF. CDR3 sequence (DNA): TGTGCCATCAGTTCGGGATTGGGGGAGCAGTACTTC.

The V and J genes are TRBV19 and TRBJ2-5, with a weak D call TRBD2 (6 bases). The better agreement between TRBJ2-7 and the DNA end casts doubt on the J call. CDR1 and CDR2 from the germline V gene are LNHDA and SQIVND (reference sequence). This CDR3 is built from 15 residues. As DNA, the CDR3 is TGTGCCAGTAGTATTGGTCGGCGGGGCTCCTACGAGCAGTACTTC. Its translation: CASSIGRRGSYEQYF.

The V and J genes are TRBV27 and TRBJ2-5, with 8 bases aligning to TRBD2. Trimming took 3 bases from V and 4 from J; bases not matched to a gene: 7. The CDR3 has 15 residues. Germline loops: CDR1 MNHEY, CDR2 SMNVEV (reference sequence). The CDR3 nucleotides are TGTGCCAGCAGTTTTGCAGCGGGAGTGAGAGAGACCCAGTACTTC. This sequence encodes CASSFAAGVRETQYF.

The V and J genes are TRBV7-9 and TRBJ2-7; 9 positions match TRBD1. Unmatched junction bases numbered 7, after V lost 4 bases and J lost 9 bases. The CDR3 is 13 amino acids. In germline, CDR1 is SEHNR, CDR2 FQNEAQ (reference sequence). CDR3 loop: CASSSRTGDRQYF. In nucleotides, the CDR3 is TGTGCCAGCAGCTCGAGGACAGGGGACCGGCAGTACTTC.

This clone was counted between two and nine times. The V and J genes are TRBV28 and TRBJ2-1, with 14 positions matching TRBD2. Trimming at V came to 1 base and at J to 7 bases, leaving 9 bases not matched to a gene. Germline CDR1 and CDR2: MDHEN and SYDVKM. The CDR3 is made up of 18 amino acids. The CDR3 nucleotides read TGTGCCAGCAGTTTATTGGGGGGAAGACTAGCGGGAGGGAATGAGCAGTTCTTC. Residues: CASSLLGGRLAGGNEQFF. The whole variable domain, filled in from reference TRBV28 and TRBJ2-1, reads DVKVTQSSRYLVKRTGEKVFLECVQDMDHENMFWYRQDPGLGLRLIYFSYDVKMKEKGDIPEGYSVSREKKERFSLILESASTNQTSMYLCASSLLGGRLAGGNEQFFGPGTRLTVL.

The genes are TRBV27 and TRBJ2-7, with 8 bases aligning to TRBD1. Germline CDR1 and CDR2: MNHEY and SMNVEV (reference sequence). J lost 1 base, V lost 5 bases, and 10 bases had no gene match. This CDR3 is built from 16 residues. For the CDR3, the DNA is TGTGCCAGCAGTCAGAGCCGGGACAGGTCTTCCTACGAGCAGTACTTC. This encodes CASSQSRDRSSYEQYF.

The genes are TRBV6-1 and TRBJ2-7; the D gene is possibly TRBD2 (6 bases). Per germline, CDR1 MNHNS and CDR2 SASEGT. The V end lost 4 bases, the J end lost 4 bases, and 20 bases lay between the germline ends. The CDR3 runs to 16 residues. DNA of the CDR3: TGTGCCAGCAGTGGTCCCCTCCCGGGACTTTCGTACGAGCAGTACTTC. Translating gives CASSGPLPGLSYEQYF.

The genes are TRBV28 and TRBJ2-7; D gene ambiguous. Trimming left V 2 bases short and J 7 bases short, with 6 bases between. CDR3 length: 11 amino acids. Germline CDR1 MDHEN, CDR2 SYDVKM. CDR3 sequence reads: CASSLDREQYF. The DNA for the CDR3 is TGTGCCAGCAGTTTAGATCGGGAGCAGTACTTC.

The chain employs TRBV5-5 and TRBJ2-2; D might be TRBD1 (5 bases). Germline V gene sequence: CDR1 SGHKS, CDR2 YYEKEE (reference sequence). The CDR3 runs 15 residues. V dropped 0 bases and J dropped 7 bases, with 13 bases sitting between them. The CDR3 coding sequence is TGTGCCAGCAGCTTGGCCTTGCGGACATTCGGGGAGCTGTTTTTT. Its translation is CASSLALRTFGELFF.

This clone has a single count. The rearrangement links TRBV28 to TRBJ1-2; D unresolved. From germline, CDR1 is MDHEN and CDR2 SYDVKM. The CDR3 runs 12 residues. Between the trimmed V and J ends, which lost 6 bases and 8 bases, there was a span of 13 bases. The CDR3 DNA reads TGTGCCAGCAGGCGGGCGGTAGAGGGCTACACCTTC. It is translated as CASRRAVEGYTF.

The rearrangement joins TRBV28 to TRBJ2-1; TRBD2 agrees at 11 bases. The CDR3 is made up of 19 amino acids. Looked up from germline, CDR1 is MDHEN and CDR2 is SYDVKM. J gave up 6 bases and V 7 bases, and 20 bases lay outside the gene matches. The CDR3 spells CASTLGWLAGGSFSNEQFF. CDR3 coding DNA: TGTGCCAGCACGCTGGGCTGGCTAGCGGGAGGTTCGTTCTCCAATGAGCAGTTCTTC.

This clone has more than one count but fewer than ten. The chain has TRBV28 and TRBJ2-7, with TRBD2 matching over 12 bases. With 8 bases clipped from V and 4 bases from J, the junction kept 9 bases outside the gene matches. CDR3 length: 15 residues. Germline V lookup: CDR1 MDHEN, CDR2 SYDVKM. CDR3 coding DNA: TGTGCCAGCCGAGTGCTAGCGGGGGGGTATTACGAGCAGTACTTC. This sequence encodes CASRVLAGGYYEQYF.

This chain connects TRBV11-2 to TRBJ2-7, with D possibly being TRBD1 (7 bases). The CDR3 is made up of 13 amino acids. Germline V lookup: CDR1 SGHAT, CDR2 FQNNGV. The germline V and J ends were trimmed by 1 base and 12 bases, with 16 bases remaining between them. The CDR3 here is CASSLGRDSGWYF. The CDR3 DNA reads TGTGCCAGCAGCTTAGGTAGGGACAGCGGGTGGTACTTC.

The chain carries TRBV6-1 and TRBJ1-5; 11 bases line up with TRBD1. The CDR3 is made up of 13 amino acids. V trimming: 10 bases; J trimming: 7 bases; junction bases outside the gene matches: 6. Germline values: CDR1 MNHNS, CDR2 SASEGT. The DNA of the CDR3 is TGTGCCACTTCGGACAGGGGGCACCAGCCCCAGCATTTT. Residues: CATSDRGHQPQHF.

In DNA, the CDR3 is TGTGCCAGTAGTCCCCGGGTAGCGGGAGGAACAGATACGCAGTATTTT. This translates into CASSPRVAGGTDTQYF. The V call is TRBV19, the J call TRBJ2-3; 10 bases fit TRBD2. CDR1 is LNHDA, CDR2 SQIVND, per germline (reference sequence). V shed 5 bases and J 3 bases; nucleotides not matched to a gene: 8. The CDR3 consists of 16 residues.

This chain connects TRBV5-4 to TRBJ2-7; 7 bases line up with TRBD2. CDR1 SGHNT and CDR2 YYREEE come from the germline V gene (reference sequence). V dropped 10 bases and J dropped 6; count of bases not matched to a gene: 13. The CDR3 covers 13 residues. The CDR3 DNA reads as TGTGCCGGGTCAATGGCGGGAGCCCCCGAGCAGTACTTC. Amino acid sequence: CAGSMAGAPEQYF.

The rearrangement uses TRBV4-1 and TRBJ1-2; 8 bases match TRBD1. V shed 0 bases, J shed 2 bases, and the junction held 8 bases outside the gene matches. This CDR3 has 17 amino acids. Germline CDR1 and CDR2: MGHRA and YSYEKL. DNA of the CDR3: TGCGCCAGCAGCCAAGAGCCTCAGGGGGCAAGGAACTATGGCTACACCTTC. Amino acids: CASSQEPQGARNYGYTF.

The CDR3 DNA reads as TGTGCCAGCAGCTGGCGGCAGACCGGCTACACCTTC. It codes for CASSWRQTGYTF. The chain combines TRBV5-6 with TRBJ1-2; D is uncertain. This CDR3 contains 12 residues. The V end lost 3 bases, the J end lost 8 bases, and 11 bases lay between the germline ends. The V gene's germline CDR1 is SGHDT and CDR2 YYEEEE.

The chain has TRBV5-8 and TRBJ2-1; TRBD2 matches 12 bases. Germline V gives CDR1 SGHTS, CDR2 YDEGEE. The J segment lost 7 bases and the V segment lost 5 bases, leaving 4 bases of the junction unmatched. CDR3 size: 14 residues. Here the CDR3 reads CASRGLAGRNEQFF. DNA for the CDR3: TGTGCCAGCAGAGGACTAGCGGGAAGGAATGAGCAGTTCTTC.

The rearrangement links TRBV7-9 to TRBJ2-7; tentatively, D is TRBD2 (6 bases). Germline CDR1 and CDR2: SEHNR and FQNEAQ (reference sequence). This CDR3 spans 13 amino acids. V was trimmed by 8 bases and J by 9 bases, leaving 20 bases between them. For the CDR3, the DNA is TGTGCCAGCGGAAAAACGGAGGGTCACGGGCAGTACTTC. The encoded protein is CASGKTEGHGQYF. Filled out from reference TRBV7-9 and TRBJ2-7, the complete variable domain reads DTGVSQNPRHKITKRGQNVTFRCDPISEHNRLYWYRQTLGQGPEFLTYFQNEAQLEKSRLLSDRFSAERPKGSFSTLEIQRTEQGDSAMYLCASGKTEGHGQYFGPGTRLTVT.

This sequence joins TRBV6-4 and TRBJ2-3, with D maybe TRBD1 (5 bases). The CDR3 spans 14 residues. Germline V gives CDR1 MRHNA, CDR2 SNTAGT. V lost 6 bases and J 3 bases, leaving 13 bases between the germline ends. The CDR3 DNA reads TGTGCCAGCAGGATGGGGCACAGAACAGATACGCAGTATTTT. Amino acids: CASRMGHRTDTQYF.

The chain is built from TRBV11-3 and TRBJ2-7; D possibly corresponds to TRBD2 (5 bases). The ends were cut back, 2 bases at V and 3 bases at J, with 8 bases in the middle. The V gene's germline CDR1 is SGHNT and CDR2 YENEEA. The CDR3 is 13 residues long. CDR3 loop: CASSLREDYEQYF. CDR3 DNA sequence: TGTGCCAGCAGCTTACGGGAAGACTACGAGCAGTACTTC.

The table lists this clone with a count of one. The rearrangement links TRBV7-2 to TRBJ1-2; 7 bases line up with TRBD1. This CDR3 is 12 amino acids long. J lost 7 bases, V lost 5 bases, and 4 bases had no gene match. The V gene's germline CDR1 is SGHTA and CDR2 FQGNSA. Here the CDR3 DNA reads TGTGCCAGCAGCCGACCAGGGGGTGGCTACACCTTC. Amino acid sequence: CASSRPGGGYTF.

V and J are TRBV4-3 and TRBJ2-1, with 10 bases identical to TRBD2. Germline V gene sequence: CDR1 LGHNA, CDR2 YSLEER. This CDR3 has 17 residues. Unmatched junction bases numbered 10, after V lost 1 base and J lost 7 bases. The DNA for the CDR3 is TGCGCCAGCAGCCAAGTCTCAGCGGGAGGGCCGGGAAATGAGCAGTTCTTC. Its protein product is CASSQVSAGGPGNEQFF.

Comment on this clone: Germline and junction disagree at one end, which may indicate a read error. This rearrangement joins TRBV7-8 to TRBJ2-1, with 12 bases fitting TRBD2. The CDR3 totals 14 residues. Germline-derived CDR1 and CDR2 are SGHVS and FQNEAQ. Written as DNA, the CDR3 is TGTGCCAGCAGCCCCGGACTAGCGGGATTCTCAGGGATCTTC. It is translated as CASSPGLAGFSGIF.

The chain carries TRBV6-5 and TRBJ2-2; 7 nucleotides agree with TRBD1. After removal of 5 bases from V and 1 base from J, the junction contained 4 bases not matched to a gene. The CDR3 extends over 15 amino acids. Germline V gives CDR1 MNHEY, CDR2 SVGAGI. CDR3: CASSQTGMNTGELFF. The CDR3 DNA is TGTGCCAGCAGTCAGACAGGGATGAACACCGGGGAGCTGTTTTTT.

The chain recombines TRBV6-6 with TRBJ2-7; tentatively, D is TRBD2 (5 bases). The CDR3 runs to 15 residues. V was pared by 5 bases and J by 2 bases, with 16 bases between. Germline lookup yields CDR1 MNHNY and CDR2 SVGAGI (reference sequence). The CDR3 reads CASSLLSSTPYEQYF. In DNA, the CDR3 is TGTGCCAGCAGTCTCCTTTCTAGCACCCCCTACGAGCAGTACTTC.